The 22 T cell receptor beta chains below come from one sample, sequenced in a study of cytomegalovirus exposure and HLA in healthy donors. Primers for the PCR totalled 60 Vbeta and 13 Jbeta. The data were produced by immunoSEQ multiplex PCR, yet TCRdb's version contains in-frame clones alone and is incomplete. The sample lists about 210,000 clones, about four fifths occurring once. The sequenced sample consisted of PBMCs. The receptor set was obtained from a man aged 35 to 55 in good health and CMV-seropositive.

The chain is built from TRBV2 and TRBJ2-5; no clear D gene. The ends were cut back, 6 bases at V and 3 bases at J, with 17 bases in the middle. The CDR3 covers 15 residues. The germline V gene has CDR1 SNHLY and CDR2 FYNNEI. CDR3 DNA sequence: TGTGCCAGCAGCCCCCCGCCGGGTCAAAAAGAGACCCAGTACTTC. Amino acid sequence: CASSPPPGQKETQYF.

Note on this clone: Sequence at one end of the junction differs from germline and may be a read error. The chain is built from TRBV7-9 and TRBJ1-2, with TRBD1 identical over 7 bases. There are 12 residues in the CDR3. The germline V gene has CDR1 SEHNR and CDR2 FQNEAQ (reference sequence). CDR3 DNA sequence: TGTTCCAGCAGCCCGACAGGGCAAGGCTACACCTTC. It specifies CSSSPTGQGYTF. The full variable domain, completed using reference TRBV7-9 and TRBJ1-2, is DTGVSQNPRHKITKRGQNVTFRCDPISEHNRLYWYRQTLGQGPEFLTYFQNEAQLEKSRLLSDRFSAERPKGSFSTLEIQRTEQGDSAMYLCSSSPTGQGYTFGSGTRLTVV.

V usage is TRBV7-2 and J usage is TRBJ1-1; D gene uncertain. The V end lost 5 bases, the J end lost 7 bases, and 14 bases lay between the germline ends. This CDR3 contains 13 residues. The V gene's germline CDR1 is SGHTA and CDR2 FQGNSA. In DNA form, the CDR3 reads TGTGCCAGCAGCCTCCCGACGGACTATGAAGCTTTCTTT. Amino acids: CASSLPTDYEAFF.

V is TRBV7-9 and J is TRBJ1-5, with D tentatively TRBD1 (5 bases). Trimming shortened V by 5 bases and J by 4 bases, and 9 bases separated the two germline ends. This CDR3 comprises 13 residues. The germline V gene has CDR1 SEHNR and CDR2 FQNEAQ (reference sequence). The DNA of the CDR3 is TGTGCCAGCAGCCTAAGGGGTAATCAGCCCCAGCATTTT. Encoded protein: CASSLRGNQPQHF.

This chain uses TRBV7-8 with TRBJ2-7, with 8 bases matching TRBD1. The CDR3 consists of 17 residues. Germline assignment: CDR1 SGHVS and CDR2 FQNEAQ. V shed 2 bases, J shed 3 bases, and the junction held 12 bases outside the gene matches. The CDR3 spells CASSLTLIGDRSYEQYF. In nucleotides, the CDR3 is TGTGCCAGCAGCTTAACCCTTATCGGGGACAGGAGCTACGAGCAGTACTTC. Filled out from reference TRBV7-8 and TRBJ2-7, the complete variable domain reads GAGVSQSPRYKVAKRGQDVALRCDPISGHVSLFWYQQALGQGPEFLTYFQNEAQLDKSGLPSDRFFAERPEGSVSTLKIQRTQQEDSAVYLCASSLTLIGDRSYEQYFGPGTRLTVT.

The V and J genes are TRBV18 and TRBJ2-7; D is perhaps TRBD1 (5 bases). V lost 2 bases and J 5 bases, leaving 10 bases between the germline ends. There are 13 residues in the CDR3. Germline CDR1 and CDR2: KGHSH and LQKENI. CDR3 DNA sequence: TGTGCCAGCTCACCAGGGTTAGGGGACGAGCAGTACTTC. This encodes CASSPGLGDEQYF.

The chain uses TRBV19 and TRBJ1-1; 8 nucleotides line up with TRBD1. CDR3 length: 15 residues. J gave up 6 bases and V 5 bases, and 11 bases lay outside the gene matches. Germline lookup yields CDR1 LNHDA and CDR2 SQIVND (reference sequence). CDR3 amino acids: CASSSIGQGVSEAFF. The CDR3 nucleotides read TGTGCCAGTAGTTCCATAGGACAGGGAGTGTCTGAAGCTTTCTTT.

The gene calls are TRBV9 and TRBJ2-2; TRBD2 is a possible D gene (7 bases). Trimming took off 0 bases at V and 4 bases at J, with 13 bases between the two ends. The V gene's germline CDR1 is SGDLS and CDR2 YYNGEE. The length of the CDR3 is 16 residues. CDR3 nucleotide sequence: TGTGCCAGCAGCGTAGGAGGGGGGGGAATCACCGGGGAGCTGTTTTTT. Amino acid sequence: CASSVGGGGITGELFF.

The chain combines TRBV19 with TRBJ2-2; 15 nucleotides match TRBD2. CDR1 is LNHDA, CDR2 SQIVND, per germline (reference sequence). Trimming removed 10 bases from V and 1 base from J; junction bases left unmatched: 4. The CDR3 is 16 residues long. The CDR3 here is CATGGLAGGNTGELFF. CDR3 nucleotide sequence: TGTGCCACCGGGGGACTAGCGGGAGGGAACACCGGGGAGCTGTTTTTT. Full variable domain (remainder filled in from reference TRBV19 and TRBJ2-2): DGGITQSPKYLFRKEGQNVTLSCEQNLNHDAMYWYRQDPGQGLRLIYYSQIVNDFQKGDIAEGYSVSREKKESFPLTVTSAQKNPTAFYLCATGGLAGGNTGELFFGEGSRLTVL.

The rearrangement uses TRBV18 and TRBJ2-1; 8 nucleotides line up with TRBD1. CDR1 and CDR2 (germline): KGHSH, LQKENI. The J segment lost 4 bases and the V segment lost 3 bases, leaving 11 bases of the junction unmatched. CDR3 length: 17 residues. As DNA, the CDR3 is TGTGCCAGCTCACCGATAGCAGGACAGGGAGTTTACAATGAGCAGTTCTTC. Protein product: CASSPIAGQGVYNEQFF.

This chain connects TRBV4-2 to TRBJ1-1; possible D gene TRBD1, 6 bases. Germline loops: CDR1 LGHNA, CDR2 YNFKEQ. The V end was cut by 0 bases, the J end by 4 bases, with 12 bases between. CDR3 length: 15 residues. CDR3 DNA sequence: TGTGCCAGCAGCCAAGACAGGGGTAGGGCCACTGAAGCTTTCTTT. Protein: CASSQDRGRATEAFF.

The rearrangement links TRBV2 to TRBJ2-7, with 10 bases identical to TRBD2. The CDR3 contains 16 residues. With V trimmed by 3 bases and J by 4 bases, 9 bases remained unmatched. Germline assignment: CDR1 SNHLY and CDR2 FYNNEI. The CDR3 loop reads CASSETASGSRYEQYF. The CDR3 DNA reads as TGTGCCAGCAGTGAGACGGCTAGCGGGAGTAGGTACGAGCAGTACTTC.

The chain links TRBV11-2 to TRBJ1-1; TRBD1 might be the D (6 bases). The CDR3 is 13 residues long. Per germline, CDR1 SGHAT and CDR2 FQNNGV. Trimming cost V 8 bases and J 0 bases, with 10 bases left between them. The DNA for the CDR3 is TGTGCCAGCTGGGACACGGTGAACACTGAAGCTTTCTTT. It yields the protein CASWDTVNTEAFF.

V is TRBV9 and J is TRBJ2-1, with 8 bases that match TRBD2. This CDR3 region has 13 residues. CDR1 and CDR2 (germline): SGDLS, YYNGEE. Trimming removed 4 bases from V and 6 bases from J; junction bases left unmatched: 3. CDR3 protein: CASSLTSVNEQFF. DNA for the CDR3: TGTGCCAGCAGCTTGACTAGCGTCAATGAGCAGTTCTTC. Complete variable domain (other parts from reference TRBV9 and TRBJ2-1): DSGVTQTPKHLITATGQRVTLRCSPRSGDLSVYWYQQSLDQGLQFLIQYYNGEERAKGNILERFSAQQFPDLHSELNLSSLELGDSALYFCASSLTSVNEQFFGPGTRLTVL.

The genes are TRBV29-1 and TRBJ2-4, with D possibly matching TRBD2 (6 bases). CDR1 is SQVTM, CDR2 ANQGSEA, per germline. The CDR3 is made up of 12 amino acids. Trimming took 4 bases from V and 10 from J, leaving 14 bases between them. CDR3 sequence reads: CSVGGVERIQYF. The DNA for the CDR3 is TGCAGCGTTGGGGGGGTGGAACGTATTCAGTACTTC.

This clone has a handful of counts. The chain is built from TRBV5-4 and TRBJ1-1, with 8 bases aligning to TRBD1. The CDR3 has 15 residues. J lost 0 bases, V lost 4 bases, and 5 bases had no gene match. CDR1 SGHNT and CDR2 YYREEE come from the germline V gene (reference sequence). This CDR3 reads CASSVDRAMNTEAFF. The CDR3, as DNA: TGTGCCAGCAGCGTGGACAGGGCCATGAACACTGAAGCTTTCTTT.

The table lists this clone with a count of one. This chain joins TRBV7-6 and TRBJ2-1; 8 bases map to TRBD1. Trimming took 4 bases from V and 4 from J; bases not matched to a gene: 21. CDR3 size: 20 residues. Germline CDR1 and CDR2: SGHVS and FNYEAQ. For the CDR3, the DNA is TGTGCCAGCAGCTCCATACCGGGACAGGTAGTCTTGAGCTCTTACAATGAGCAGTTCTTC. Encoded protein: CASSSIPGQVVLSSYNEQFF.

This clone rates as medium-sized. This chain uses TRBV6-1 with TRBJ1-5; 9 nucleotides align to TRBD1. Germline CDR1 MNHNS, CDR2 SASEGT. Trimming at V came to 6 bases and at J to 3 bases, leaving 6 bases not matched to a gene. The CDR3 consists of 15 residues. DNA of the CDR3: TGTGCCAGCAGAACTGACAGGGGGGACAATCAGCCCCAGCATTTT. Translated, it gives CASRTDRGDNQPQHF.

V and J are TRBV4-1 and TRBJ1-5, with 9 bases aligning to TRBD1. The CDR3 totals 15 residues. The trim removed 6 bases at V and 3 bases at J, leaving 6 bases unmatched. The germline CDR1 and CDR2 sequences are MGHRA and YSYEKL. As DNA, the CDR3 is TGCGCCAGCAGGACCACAGGGGGCGTCAATCAGCCCCAGCATTTT. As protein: CASRTTGGVNQPQHF.

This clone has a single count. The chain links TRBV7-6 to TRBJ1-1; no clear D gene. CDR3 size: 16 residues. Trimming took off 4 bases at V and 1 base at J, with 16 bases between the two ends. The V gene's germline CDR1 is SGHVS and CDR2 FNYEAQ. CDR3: CASSSYLEGPNTEAFF. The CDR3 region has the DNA TGTGCCAGCAGCTCCTACCTAGAGGGTCCGAACACTGAAGCTTTCTTT.

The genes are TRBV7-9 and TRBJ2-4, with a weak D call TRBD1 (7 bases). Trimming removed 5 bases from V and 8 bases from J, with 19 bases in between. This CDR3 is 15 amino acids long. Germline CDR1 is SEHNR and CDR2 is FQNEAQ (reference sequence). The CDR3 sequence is CASSEVQGGVDIQYF. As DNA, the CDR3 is TGTGCCAGCAGCGAGGTTCAGGGGGGAGTGGACATTCAGTACTTC. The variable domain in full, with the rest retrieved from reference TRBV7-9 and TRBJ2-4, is DTGVSQNPRHKITKRGQNVTFRCDPISEHNRLYWYRQTLGQGPEFLTYFQNEAQLEKSRLLSDRFSAERPKGSFSTLEIQRTEQGDSAMYLCASSEVQGGVDIQYFGAGTRLSVL.

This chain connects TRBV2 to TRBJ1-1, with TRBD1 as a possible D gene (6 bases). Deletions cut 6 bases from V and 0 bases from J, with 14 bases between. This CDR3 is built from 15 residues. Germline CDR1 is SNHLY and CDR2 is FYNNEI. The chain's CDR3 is CASRGLGHLNTEAFF. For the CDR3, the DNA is TGTGCCAGCAGAGGCCTGGGACACTTGAACACTGAAGCTTTCTTT.